These 10 T cell receptor beta chains came from one sample sequenced in a study of blood T cell repertoires in COVID-19. Profiling relied on immunoSEQ multiplex PCR, and the TCRdb table lists in-frame clones only, not all of them. The sample shows roughly 330,000 clones, 80% to 90% of them seen only once. The specimen sequenced was PBMCs or T cells enriched from blood (not recorded which). These receptors all come from a woman in her twenties or thirties who had recovered from COVID-19.

V and J are TRBV6-5 and TRBJ2-2; tentatively, D is TRBD2 (6 bases). This CDR3 contains 14 residues. The V end was cut by 6 bases, the J end by 5 bases, with 13 bases between. CDR1 MNHEY and CDR2 SVGAGI come from the germline V gene. This CDR3 is CASRGSGGTGELFF. The CDR3 DNA sequence: TGTGCCAGCAGAGGGTCTGGGGGGACCGGGGAGCTGTTTTTT.

J is TRBJ1-1 and V is TRBV28; TRBD1 might be the D (5 bases). With 8 bases removed from V and 1 base from J, the gap between germline ends came to 14 bases. The germline gives CDR1 MDHEN, CDR2 SYDVKM. CDR3 length equals 14 residues. This chain's CDR3 is CASCWTPGNTEAFF. In nucleotides, the CDR3 is TGTGCCAGCTGCTGGACACCGGGGAACACTGAAGCTTTCTTT.

The V gene is TRBV7-6, the J gene TRBJ1-2; the D gene is possibly TRBD1 (5 bases). The germline gives CDR1 SGHVS, CDR2 FNYEAQ. V was pared by 5 bases and J by 7 bases, with 26 bases between. CDR3 size: 17 residues. CDR3 sequence reads: CASSPRAPPGLGFGYTF. CDR3 DNA sequence: TGTGCCAGCAGCCCCAGGGCCCCTCCGGGACTGGGCTTTGGCTACACCTTC.

The rearrangement joins TRBV4-1 to TRBJ2-2; D perhaps matches TRBD1 (6 bases). CDR1 and CDR2 from the germline V gene are MGHRA and YSYEKL. This CDR3 is built from 16 residues. Trimming removed 0 bases at V and 3 bases at J, with 11 bases between. The CDR3 sequence: CASSQDHRVHTGELFF. In DNA form, the CDR3 reads TGCGCCAGCAGCCAAGATCACAGGGTTCACACCGGGGAGCTGTTTTTT.

The chain has TRBV28 and TRBJ1-1, with D possibly matching TRBD1 (5 bases). The CDR3 has 14 amino acids. Trimming pared 6 bases from V and 3 bases from J, leaving 14 bases between. CDR1 MDHEN and CDR2 SYDVKM come from the germline V gene. CDR3 region: CASRGGGGYTEAFF. As DNA, the CDR3 is TGTGCCAGCAGGGGGGGAGGTGGATACACTGAAGCTTTCTTT.

This chain links TRBV5-8 with TRBJ1-5, with 12 bases identical to TRBD1. The germline gives CDR1 SGHTS, CDR2 YDEGEE. CDR3 length: 16 amino acids. After removal of 4 bases from V and 6 bases from J, the junction contained 8 bases not matched to a gene. CDR3 nucleotides: TGTGCCAGCAGCCCGTCCCGGGACAGGGGGCTTCAGCCCCAGCATTTT. Translating gives CASSPSRDRGLQPQHF.

The genes are TRBV30 and TRBJ1-1; D is unresolved. This CDR3 has 12 residues. Germline values: CDR1 GTSNPN, CDR2 SVGIG (reference sequence). V was cut by 3 bases and J by 0 bases, with 5 bases left in between. CDR3 in DNA: TGTGCCTGGAGAGCTTTGAACACTGAAGCTTTCTTT. Its protein is CAWRALNTEAFF. The full variable domain, completed using reference TRBV30 and TRBJ1-1, is SQTIHQWPATLVQPVGSPLSLECTVEGTSNPNLYWYRQAAGRGLQLLFYSVGIGQISSEVPQNLSASRPQDRQFILSSKKLLLSDSGFYLCAWRALNTEAFFGQGTRLTVV.

The chain carries TRBV2 and TRBJ2-2; 8 nucleotides align to TRBD1. Germline V gene data show CDR1 as SNHLY and CDR2 as FYNNEI. The V and J ends lost 3 bases and 7 bases, in that order; junction bases with no gene match: 4. The CDR3 totals 14 residues. This chain's CDR3 is CASSDRGRGGELFF. The CDR3 DNA is TGTGCCAGCAGTGACAGGGGGCGGGGCGGGGAGCTGTTTTTT.

This chain uses TRBV30 with TRBJ1-2, with TRBD1 identical over 7 bases. There are 12 residues in the CDR3. The J segment lost 11 bases and the V segment lost 3 bases, leaving 9 bases of the junction unmatched. Germline V CDR1 and CDR2: GTSNPN, SVGIG (reference sequence). The CDR3 coding sequence is TGTGCCTGGAGCCGACTACAGGGGAAATACACCTTC. It specifies CAWSRLQGKYTF.

The rearrangement joins TRBV4-3 to TRBJ1-2; D is ambiguous. V gave up 3 bases and J gave up 2 bases, with 13 bases separating them. The CDR3 runs to 15 residues. CDR1 and CDR2 (germline): LGHNA, YSLEER. The DNA of the CDR3 is TGCGCCAGCAGCCAGCGACACGAAACGAACTATGGCTACACCTTC. Encoded protein: CASSQRHETNYGYTF.